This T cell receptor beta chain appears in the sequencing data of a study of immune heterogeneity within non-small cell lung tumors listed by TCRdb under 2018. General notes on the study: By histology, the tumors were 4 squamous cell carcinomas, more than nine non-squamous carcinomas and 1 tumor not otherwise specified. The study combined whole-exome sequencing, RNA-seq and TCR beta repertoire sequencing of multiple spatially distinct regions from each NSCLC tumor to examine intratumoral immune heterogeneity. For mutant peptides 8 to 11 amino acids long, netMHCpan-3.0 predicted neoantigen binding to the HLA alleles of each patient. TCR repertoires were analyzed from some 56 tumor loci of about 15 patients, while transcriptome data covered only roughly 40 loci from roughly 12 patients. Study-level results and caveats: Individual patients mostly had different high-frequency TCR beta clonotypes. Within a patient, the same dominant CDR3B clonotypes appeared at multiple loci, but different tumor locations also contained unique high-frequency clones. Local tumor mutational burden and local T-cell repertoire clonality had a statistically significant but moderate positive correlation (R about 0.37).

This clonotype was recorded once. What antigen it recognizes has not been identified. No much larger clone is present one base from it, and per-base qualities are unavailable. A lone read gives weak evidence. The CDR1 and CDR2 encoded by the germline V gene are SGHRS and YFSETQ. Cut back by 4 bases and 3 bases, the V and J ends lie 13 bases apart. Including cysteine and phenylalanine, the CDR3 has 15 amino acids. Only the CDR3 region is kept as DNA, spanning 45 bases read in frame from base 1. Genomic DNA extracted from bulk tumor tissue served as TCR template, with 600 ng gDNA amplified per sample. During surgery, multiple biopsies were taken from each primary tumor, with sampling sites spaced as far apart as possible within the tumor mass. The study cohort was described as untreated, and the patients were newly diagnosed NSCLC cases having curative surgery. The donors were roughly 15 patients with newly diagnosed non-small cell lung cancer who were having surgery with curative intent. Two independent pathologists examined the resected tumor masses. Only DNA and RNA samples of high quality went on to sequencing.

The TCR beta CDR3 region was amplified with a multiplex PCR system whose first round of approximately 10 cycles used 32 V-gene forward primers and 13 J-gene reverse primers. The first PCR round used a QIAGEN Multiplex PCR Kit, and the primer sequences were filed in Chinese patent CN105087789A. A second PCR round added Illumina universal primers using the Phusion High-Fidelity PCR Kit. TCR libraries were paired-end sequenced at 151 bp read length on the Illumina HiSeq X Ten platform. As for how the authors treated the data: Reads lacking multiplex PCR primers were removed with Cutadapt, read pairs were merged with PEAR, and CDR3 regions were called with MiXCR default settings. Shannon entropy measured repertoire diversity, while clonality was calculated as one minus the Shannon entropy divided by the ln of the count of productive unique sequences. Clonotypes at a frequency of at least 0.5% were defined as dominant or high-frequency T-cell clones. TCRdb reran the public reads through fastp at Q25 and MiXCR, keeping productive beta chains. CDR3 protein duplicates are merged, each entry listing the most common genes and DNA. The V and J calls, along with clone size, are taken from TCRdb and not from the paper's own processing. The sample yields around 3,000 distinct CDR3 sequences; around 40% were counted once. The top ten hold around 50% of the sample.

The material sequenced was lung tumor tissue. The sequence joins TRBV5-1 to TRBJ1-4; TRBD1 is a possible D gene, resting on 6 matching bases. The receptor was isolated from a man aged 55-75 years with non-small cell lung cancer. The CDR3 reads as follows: CASSPIGGANEKLFF. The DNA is TGCGCCAGCAGCCCGATAGGGGGAGCTAATGAAAAACTGTTTTTT.